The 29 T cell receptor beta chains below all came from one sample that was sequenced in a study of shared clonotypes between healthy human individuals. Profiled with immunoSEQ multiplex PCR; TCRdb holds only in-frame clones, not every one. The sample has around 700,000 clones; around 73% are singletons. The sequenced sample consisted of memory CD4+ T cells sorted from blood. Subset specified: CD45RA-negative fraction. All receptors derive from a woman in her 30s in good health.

CDR3 amino acids: CASSLMAIYGYTF. CDR3 in DNA: TGTGCCAGCAGCTTGATGGCAATCTATGGCTACACCTTC. V is TRBV5-6 and J is TRBJ1-2; D call uncertain. In germline, CDR1 is SGHDT, CDR2 YYEEEE. Trimming removed 1 base from V and 4 bases from J, with 8 bases in between. The CDR3 totals 13 residues.

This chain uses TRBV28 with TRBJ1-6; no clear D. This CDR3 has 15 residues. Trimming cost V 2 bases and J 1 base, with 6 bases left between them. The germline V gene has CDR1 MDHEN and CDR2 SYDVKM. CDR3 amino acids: CASSLAGSYNSPLHF. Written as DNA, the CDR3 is TGTGCCAGCAGTTTAGCCGGGTCCTATAATTCACCCCTCCACTTT.

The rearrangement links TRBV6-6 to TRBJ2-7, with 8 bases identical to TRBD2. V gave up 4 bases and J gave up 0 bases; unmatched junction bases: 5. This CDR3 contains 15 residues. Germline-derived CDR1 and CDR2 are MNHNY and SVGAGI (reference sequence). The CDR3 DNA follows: TGTGCCAGCAGTTTCCACCTAGCGGGCTCCTACGAGCAGTACTTC. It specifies CASSFHLAGSYEQYF.

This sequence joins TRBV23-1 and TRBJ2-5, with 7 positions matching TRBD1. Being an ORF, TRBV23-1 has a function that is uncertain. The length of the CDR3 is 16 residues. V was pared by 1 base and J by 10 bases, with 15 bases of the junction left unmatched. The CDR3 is CASSQLAEGGAWDQYF. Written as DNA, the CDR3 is TGCGCCAGCAGTCAATTAGCTGAAGGGGGCGCTTGGGACCAGTACTTC.

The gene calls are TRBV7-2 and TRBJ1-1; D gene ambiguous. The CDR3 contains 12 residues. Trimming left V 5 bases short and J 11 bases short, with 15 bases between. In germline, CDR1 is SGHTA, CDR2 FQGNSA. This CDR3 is CASSPHNPAAFF. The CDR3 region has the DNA TGTGCCAGCAGCCCACACAACCCGGCGGCTTTCTTT.

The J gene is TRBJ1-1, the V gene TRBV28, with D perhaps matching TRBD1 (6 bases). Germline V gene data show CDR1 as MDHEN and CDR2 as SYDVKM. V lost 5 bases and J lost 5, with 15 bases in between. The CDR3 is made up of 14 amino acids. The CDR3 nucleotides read TGTGCCAGCAGTCCCCACTCGGGACAAACTGAAGCTTTCTTT. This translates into CASSPHSGQTEAFF.

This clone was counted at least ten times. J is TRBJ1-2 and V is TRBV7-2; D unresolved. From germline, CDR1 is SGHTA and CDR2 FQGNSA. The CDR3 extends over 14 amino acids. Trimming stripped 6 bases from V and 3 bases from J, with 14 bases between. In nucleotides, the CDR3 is TGTGCCAGCAGAAGGCAGCGAACTGACTATGGCTACACCTTC. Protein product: CASRRQRTDYGYTF. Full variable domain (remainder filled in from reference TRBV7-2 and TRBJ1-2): GAGVSQSPSNKVTEKGKDVELRCDPISGHTALYWYRQSLGQGLEFLIYFQGNSAPDKSGLPSDRFSAERTGGSVSTLTIQRTQQEDSAVYLCASRRQRTDYGYTFGSGTRLTVV.

CDR3: CASSPRTGGMNTEAFF. The CDR3 coding sequence is TGTGCCAGCAGTCCTCGGACAGGGGGTATGAACACTGAAGCTTTCTTT. The V gene is TRBV27, the J gene TRBJ1-1, with TRBD1 matching 10 bases. The CDR3 has 16 amino acids. Germline-derived CDR1 and CDR2 are MNHEY and SMNVEV (reference sequence). V lost 5 bases, J lost 0 bases, and 6 bases stayed unmatched.

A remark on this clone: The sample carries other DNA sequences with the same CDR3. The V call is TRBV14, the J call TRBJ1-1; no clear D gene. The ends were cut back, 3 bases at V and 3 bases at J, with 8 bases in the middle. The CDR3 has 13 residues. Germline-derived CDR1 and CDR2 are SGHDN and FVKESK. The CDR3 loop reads CASSHQRDTEAFF. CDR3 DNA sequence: TGTGCCAGCAGCCACCAGCGGGACACTGAAGCTTTCTTT.

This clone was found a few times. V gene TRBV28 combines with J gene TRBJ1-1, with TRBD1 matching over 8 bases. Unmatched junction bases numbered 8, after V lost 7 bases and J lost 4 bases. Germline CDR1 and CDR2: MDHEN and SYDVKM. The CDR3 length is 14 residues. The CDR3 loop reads CASKQGARVTEAFF. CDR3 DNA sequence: TGTGCCAGCAAGCAGGGGGCGCGGGTCACTGAAGCTTTCTTT.

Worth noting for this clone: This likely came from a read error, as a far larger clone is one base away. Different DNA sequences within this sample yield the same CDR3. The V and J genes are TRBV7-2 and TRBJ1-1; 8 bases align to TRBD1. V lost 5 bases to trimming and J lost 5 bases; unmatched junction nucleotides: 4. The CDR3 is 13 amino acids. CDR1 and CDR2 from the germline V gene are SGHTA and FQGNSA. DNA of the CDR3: TGTGCCAGCAGCCAACAGGGGGATACTGAAGCTTTCTTT. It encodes CASSQQGDTEAFF.

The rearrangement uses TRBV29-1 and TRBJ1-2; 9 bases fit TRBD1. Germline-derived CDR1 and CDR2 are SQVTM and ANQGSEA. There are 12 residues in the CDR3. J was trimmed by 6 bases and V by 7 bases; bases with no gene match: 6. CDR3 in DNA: TGCAGCGCTGGCGGGACAGGGAATGGCTACACCTTC. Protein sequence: CSAGGTGNGYTF.

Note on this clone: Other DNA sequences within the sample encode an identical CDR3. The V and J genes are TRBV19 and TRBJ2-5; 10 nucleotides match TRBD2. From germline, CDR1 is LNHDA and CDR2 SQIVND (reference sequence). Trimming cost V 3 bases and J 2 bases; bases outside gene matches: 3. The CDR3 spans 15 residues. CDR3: CASSIGGLAQETQYF. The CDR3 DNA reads TGTGCCAGTAGTATTGGGGGACTAGCGCAAGAGACCCAGTACTTC.

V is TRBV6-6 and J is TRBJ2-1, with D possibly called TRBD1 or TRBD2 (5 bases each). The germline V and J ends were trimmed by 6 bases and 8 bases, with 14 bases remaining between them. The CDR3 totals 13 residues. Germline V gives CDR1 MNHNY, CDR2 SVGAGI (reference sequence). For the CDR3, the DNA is TGTGCCAGCAGCATCAGGGTGAGGGATGAGCAGTTCTTC. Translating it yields CASSIRVRDEQFF.

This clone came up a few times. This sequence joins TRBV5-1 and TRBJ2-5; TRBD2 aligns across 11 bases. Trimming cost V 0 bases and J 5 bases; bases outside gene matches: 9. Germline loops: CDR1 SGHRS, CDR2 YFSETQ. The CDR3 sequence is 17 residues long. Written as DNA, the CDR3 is TGCGCCAGCAGCTTGGGTGCGGGACTAGCGGATGGGGAGACCCAGTACTTC. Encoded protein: CASSLGAGLADGETQYF.

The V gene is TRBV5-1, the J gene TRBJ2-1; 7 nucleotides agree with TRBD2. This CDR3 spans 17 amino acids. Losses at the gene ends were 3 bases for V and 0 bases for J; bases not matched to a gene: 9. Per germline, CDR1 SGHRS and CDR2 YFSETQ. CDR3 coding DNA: TGCGCCAGCAGCTGGCTTAGAGGCGGGAGCTCCTACAATGAGCAGTTCTTC. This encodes CASSWLRGGSSYNEQFF.

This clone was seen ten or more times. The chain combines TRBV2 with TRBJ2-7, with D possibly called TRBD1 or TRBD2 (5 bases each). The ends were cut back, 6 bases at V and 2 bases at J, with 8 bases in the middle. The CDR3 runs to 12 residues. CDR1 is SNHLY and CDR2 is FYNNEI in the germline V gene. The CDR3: CASSGAPYEQYF. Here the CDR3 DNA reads TGTGCCAGCAGCGGGGCCCCCTACGAGCAGTACTTC.

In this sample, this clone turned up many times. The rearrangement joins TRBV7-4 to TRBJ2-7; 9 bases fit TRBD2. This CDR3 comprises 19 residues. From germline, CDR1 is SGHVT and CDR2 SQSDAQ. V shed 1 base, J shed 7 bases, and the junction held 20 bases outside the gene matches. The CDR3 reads CASSLDLWLAGSPAGEQYF. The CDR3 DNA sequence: TGTGCCAGCAGCTTAGATCTGTGGCTAGCGGGATCCCCCGCCGGAGAGCAGTACTTC.

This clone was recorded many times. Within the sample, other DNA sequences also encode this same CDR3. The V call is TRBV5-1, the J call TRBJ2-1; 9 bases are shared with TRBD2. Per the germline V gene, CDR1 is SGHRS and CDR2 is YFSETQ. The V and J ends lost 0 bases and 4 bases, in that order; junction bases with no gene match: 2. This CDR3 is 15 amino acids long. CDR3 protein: CASSLASGGYNEQFF. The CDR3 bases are TGCGCCAGCAGCTTGGCCAGCGGGGGGTACAATGAGCAGTTCTTC.

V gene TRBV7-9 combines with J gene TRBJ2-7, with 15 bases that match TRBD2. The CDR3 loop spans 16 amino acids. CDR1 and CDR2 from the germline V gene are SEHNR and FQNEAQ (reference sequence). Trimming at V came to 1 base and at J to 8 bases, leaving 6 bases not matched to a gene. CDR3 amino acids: CASSLGTSGRASQQYF. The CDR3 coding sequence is TGTGCCAGCAGCTTAGGGACTAGCGGGAGGGCCTCTCAGCAGTACTTC.

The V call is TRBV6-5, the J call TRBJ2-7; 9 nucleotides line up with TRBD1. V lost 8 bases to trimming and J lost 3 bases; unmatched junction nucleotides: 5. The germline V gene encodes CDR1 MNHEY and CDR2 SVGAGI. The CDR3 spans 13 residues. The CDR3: CASSGQGFYEQYF. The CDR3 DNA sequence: TGTGCCAGCTCGGGACAGGGTTTCTACGAGCAGTACTTC.

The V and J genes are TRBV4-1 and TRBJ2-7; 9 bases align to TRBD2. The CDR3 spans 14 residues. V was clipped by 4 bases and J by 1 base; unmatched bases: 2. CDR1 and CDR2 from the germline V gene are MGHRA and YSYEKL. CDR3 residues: CASSRTSASYEQYF. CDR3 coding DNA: TGCGCCAGCAGCCGGACTAGCGCGTCCTACGAGCAGTACTTC.

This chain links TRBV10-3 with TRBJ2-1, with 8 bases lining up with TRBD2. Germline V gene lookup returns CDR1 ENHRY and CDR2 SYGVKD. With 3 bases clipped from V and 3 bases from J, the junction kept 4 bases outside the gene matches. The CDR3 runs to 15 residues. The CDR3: CAISESGSLYNEQFF. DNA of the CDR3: TGTGCCATCAGTGAAAGCGGGAGCCTCTACAATGAGCAGTTCTTC.

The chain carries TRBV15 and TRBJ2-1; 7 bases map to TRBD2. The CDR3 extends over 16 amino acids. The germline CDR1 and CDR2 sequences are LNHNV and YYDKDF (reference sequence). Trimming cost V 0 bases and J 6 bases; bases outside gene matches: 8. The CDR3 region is CATSRDVGRPGNEQFF. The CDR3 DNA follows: TGTGCCACCAGCAGAGATGTCGGGAGGCCAGGCAATGAGCAGTTCTTC.

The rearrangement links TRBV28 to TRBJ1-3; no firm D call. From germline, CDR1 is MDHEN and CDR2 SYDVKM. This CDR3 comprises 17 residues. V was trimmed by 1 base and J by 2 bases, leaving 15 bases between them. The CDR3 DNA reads TGTGCCAGCAGTTTATCGATGGGATCGATAGCTGGAAACACCATATATTTT. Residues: CASSLSMGSIAGNTIYF.

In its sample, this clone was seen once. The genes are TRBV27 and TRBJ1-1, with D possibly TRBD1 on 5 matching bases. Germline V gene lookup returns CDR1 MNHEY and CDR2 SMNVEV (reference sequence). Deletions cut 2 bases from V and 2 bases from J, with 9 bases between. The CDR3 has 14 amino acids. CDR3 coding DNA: TGTGCCAGCAGTTTAGGGGGGTTTAACACTGAAGCTTTCTTT. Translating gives CASSLGGFNTEAFF.

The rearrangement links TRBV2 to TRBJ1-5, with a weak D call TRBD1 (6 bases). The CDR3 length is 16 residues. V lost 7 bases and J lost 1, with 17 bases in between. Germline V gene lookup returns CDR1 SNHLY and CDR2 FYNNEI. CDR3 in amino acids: CASTRGGGSSNQPQHF. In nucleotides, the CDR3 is TGTGCCAGCACAAGAGGGGGGGGGTCAAGCAATCAGCCCCAGCATTTT.

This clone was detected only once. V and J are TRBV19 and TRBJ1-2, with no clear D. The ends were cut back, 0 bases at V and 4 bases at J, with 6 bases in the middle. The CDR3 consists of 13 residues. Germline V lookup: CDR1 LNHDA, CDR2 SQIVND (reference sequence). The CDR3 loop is CASSIEPVYGYTF. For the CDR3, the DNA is TGTGCCAGTAGTATAGAACCCGTCTATGGCTACACCTTC.

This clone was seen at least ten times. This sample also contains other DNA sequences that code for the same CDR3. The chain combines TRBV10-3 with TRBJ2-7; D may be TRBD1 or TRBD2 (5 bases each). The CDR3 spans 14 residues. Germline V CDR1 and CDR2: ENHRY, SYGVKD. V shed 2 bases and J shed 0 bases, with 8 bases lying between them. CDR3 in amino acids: CAISEGGNSYEQYF. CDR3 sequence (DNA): TGTGCCATCAGTGAGGGGGGAAACTCCTACGAGCAGTACTTC.